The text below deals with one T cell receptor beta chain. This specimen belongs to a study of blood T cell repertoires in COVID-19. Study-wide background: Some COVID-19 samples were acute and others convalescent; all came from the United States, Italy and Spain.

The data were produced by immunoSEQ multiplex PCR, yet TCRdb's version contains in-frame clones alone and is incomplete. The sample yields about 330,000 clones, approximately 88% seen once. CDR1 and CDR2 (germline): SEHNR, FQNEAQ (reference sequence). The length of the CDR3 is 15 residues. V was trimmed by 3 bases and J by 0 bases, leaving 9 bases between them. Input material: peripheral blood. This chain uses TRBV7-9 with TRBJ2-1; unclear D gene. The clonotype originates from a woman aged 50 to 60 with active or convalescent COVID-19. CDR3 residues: CASSFGGSSYNEQFF. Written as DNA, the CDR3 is TGTGCCAGCAGCTTCGGCGGAAGCTCCTACAATGAGCAGTTCTTC. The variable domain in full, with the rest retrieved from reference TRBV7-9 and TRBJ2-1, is DTGVSQNPRHKITKRGQNVTFRCDPISEHNRLYWYRQTLGQGPEFLTYFQNEAQLEKSRLLSDRFSAERPKGSFSTLEIQRTEQGDSAMYLCASSFGGSSYNEQFFGPGTRLTVL.